This TCR beta chain was found in a study of neoadjuvant nivolumab and ipilimumab in lung cancer. Per germline, CDR1 KGHSH and CDR2 LQKENI. Trimming left V 3 bases short and J 5 bases short, with 14 bases between. The CDR3 has 15 amino acids. Study-wide findings and caveats: TCR receptors were sequenced in few samples.

Assay: immunoSEQ multiplex PCR; the TCRdb copy retains only in-frame clones and omits some. The sample has just under 550 clones, 75% to 95% seen once. Concerning this clone itself: Its cognate antigen is unknown.

The chain has TRBV18 and TRBJ2-1; D remains ambiguous. This clonotype was sampled from an adult with non-small cell lung cancer. Some clones in this sample may be carry-over from other donors' samples. The sample here was tumor tissue, taken before neoadjuvant nivolumab, alone or with ipilimumab. Here the CDR3 reads CASSPPSVRNNEQFF. In DNA, the CDR3 is TGTGCCAGCTCACCCCCGAGTGTAAGGAACAATGAGCAGTTCTTC.